These T cell receptor beta chains were read from a single sample in a study of control samples from healthy donors and cancer patients. Clones were sequenced by immunoSEQ multiplex PCR, and TCRdb holds only the in-frame ones, with some missing. The sample shows approximately 87,000 clones, around 91% of them seen only once. The sample comprised blood. The receptor set was obtained from a man aged 50-59 years in good health. Both conserved end residues are part of each CDR3. D genes are given only for firm matches. The size field is filled for only some rows; it gives once, few, many or a size class.

TRBV10-3	TRBJ2-1	few	TRBD2	CAISEIRGTSPFF	TGTGCCATCAGTGAAATTCGCGGGACTAGCCCGTTCTTC
TRBV18	TRBJ1-2	.	.	CASSSYPRETNYGYTF	TGTGCCAGCTCATCCTACCCCAGGGAGACTAACTATGGCTACACCTTC
TRBV6-5	TRBJ1-1	.	TRBD1	CASRDRESTEAFF	TGTGCCAGCAGGGACAGGGAATCGACCGAAGCTTTCTTT
TRBV7-9	TRBJ2-1	.	.	CASSPGRGRNEQFF	TGTGCCAGCAGCCCCGGTAGAGGGAGGAATGAGCAGTTCTTC
TRBV30	TRBJ1-6	.	TRBD1	CAWSNDAGTGDSPLHF	TGTGCCTGGAGTAACGACGCCGGGACAGGGGATTCACCCCTCCACTTT
TRBV19	TRBJ2-5	.	TRBD2	CASSTSAMETQYF	TGTGCCAGCTCGACTAGCGCCATGGAGACCCAGTACTTC
TRBV2	TRBJ2-3	once	.	CASNSQGQGTDTQYF	TGTGCCAGCAACTCCCAGGGCCAGGGCACAGATACGCAGTATTTT
TRBV18	TRBJ2-3	.	.	CASSPVATFTDTQYF	TGTGCCAGCTCACCGGTAGCTACCTTCACAGATACGCAGTATTTT
TRBV5-1	TRBJ2-1	.	.	CASSPRQDWNEQFF	TGCGCCAGCAGCCCCCGACAGGATTGGAATGAGCAGTTCTTC
TRBV7-2	TRBJ2-5	.	.	CASSLDEPGPYQETQYF	TGTGCCAGCAGCTTAGATGAACCGGGACCGTACCAAGAGACCCAGTACTTC
TRBV2	TRBJ1-2	.	.	CASSVYGKDGYTF	TGTGCCAGCAGTGTATATGGGAAAGATGGCTACACCTTC
TRBV19	TRBJ2-2	.	.	CASRTGNTGELFF	TGTGCCAGTAGGACAGGGAACACCGGGGAGCTGTTTTTT
TRBV15	TRBJ1-6	few	.	CATSRITGYRIDSPLHF	TGTGCCACCAGCCGGATCACAGGGTATCGAATTGATTCACCCCTCCACTTT
TRBV19	TRBJ1-5	once	.	CASSSPPQPQHF	TGTGCCAGTAGTTCCCCCCCCCAGCCCCAGCATTTT
TRBV5-1	TRBJ2-3	.	TRBD1	CASSAGQAADTQYF	TGCGCCAGCAGCGCGGGACAGGCGGCAGATACGCAGTATTTT
TRBV2	TRBJ2-5	.	TRBD2	CASSEIGGGAETQYF	TGTGCCAGCAGTGAAATCGGCGGGGGGGCCGAGACCCAGTACTTC
TRBV19	TRBJ1-2	.	.	CASSHLGDLNYGYTF	TGTGCCAGTAGTCATTTGGGCGACCTTAACTATGGCTACACCTTC
TRBV7-2	TRBJ2-5	.	.	CASSPQRTSRETQYF	TGTGCCAGCAGCCCTCAAAGGACAAGCAGGGAGACCCAGTACTTC
TRBV5-6	TRBJ1-1	.	.	CASGSTDEAFF	TGTGCCAGCGGGTCGACAGATGAAGCTTTCTTT
TRBV19	TRBJ2-1	.	TRBD2	CASSIVGSGGSSYNEQFF	TGTGCCAGTAGTATAGTGGGTAGCGGGGGGAGCTCCTACAATGAGCAGTTCTTC
TRBV11-2	TRBJ1-2	.	.	CASSSGAYYGYTF	TGTGCCAGCAGCTCGGGGGCTTACTATGGCTACACCTTC
TRBV7-9	TRBJ2-3	.	.	CASKSRDRTDTQYF	TGTGCCAGTAAGTCCAGGGACCGCACAGATACGCAGTATTTT
TRBV10-2	TRBJ2-3	.	.	CASRGVGREVGTDTQYF	TGCGCCAGCAGGGGGGTGGGCCGAGAGGTGGGCACAGATACGCAGTATTTT
TRBV6-2/TRBV6-3	TRBJ2-4	.	.	CASSYDPWGIQYF	TGTGCCAGCAGTTACGATCCCTGGGGGATTCAGTACTTC
TRBV6-5	TRBJ2-5	.	.	CASSTTLTETQYF	TGTGCCAGCAGCACGACCCTAACGGAGACCCAGTACTTC
TRBV9	TRBJ2-3	.	.	CASSAQGRRRDTQYF	TGTGCCAGCAGCGCACAGGGACGGCGACGGGATACGCAGTATTTT
TRBV25-1	TRBJ1-4	.	.	CASSEWGGNEKLFF	TGTGCCAGCAGTGAATGGGGGGGGAATGAAAAACTGTTTTTT
TRBV27	TRBJ1-5	.	TRBD1	CASSPTGGVRQPQHF	TGTGCCAGCTCCCCGACAGGGGGAGTAAGACAGCCCCAGCATTTT
TRBV5-1	TRBJ2-1	.	.	CASSLEGSDYNEQFF	TGCGCCAGCAGCTTGGAAGGGTCCGACTACAATGAGCAGTTCTTC
TRBV7-8	TRBJ2-7	.	.	CASSPDWLPYEQYF	TGTGCCAGCAGCCCGGATTGGTTGCCCTACGAGCAGTACTTC
TRBV27	TRBJ2-1	.	.	CASSLYSSRGEQFF	TGTGCCAGCAGTTTATATTCCTCTCGGGGTGAGCAGTTCTTC
TRBV2	TRBJ1-1	.	TRBD1	CASSDWTGADTEAFF	TGTGCCAGCAGCGATTGGACAGGGGCGGACACTGAAGCTTTCTTT
TRBV7-9	TRBJ1-1	.	TRBD1	CASIQGANTEAFF	TGTGCCAGCATACAGGGGGCGAACACTGAAGCTTTCTTT
TRBV5-1	TRBJ1-6	.	.	CASSLVEGHNSPLHF	TGCGCCAGCAGCTTGGTTGAGGGCCATAATTCACCCCTCCACTTT
TRBV10-2	TRBJ1-6	.	.	CASSESIPAAQSPLHF	TGCGCCAGCAGTGAGTCCATTCCGGCTGCTCAATCACCCCTCCACTTT
TRBV6-6	TRBJ1-2	.	.	CASSYSGSYGYTF	TGTGCCAGCAGTTACTCGGGCAGCTATGGCTACACCTTC
TRBV7-2	TRBJ2-5	.	TRBD1	CASSLERTGTGQETQYF	TGTGCCAGCAGCTTAGAGAGGACAGGGACGGGCCAAGAGACCCAGTACTTC
TRBV18	TRBJ1-5	.	.	CASSPQRNSNQPQHF	TGTGCCAGCTCACCACAGAGAAATAGCAATCAGCCCCAGCATTTT
TRBV6-2/TRBV6-3	TRBJ1-1	.	TRBD1	CASSDPGTGNTEAFF	TGTGCCAGCAGTGACCCCGGGACAGGGAACACTGAAGCTTTCTTT
TRBV9	TRBJ1-6	.	.	CASSVNSHSPLHF	TGTGCCAGCAGCGTAAATTCCCATTCACCCCTCCACTTT
TRBV19	TRBJ2-5	.	.	CASSAGTVETQYF	TGTGCCAGTAGTGCCGGGACTGTAGAGACCCAGTACTTC
TRBV25-1	TRBJ1-2	once	.	CASSDPGHINYGYTF	TGTGCCAGCAGTGACCCGGGACACATTAACTATGGCTACACCTTC
TRBV20-1	TRBJ2-1	.	TRBD2	CSASRAGGQGNEQFF	TGCAGTGCTAGTAGAGCGGGGGGGCAGGGCAATGAGCAGTTCTTC
TRBV25-1	TRBJ1-2	once	.	CASSDPSTDIYGYTF	TGTGCCAGCAGTGATCCGAGTACTGATATTTATGGCTACACCTTC
TRBV5-8	TRBJ2-5	few	TRBD1	CASSRDRGETQYF	TGTGCCAGCAGCAGGGACAGGGGAGAGACCCAGTACTTC
TRBV27	TRBJ1-5	.	TRBD1	CASSLRTGDPSNQPQHF	TGTGCCAGCAGTCTCCGGACAGGGGACCCGAGCAATCAGCCCCAGCATTTT
TRBV5-1	TRBJ2-2	.	.	CASRGRPPTGELFF	TGCGCCAGCAGGGGAAGGCCCCCCACCGGGGAGCTGTTTTTT
TRBV27	TRBJ1-4	.	TRBD1	CASSRTQGRSEKLFF	TGTGCCAGCAGTCGAACACAGGGGAGGAGTGAAAAACTGTTTTTT
TRBV6-1	TRBJ1-5	once	.	CASSEVEGKYNQPQHF	TGTGCCAGCAGTGAAGTAGAGGGAAAGTACAATCAGCCCCAGCATTTT
TRBV2	TRBJ2-4	.	TRBD2	CASSERGGAENIQYF	TGTGCCAGCAGTGAGCGCGGGGGGGCAGAAAACATTCAGTACTTC
TRBV14	TRBJ1-4	.	.	CASSPRSGANEKLFF	TGTGCCAGCAGCCCCCGGAGCGGGGCTAATGAAAAACTGTTTTTT
TRBV30	TRBJ1-5	.	.	CACSKRGPNQPQHF	TGTGCCTGTTCCAAGCGGGGGCCAAATCAGCCCCAGCATTTT
TRBV3-1/TRBV3-2	TRBJ1-1	.	.	CASSQERVMTFF	TGTGCCAGCAGCCAAGAGAGGGTGATGACTTTCTTT
TRBV5-6	TRBJ1-4	.	.	CASSSELEKLFF	TGTGCCAGCAGTTCTGAACTTGAAAAACTGTTTTTT
TRBV7-2	TRBJ1-1	.	.	CASSLHWNTEAFF	TGTGCCAGCAGCCTCCACTGGAACACTGAAGCTTTCTTT
TRBV4-1	TRBJ2-5	.	.	CASSPRPPSLQETQYF	TGCGCCAGCAGCCCTCGACCGCCCTCCCTCCAAGAGACCCAGTACTTC
TRBV7-2	TRBJ1-6	.	.	CASSPGNRATAPLHF	TGTGCCAGCAGCCCGGGAAACCGCGCGACTGCACCCCTCCACTTT
TRBV4-2	TRBJ2-3	once	TRBD2	CASSQTSGVSDTQYF	TGTGCCAGCAGCCAAACTAGCGGGGTTTCAGATACGCAGTATTTT
TRBV5-6	TRBJ1-5	.	.	CASSLYQGVTAGNQPQHF	TGTGCCAGCAGCTTGTATCAGGGAGTAACGGCAGGCAATCAGCCCCAGCATTTT
TRBV14	TRBJ2-1	.	TRBD2	CASSRQRGGDNEQFF	TGTGCCAGCAGCCGTCAGCGGGGGGGTGACAATGAGCAGTTCTTC